The 14 T cell receptor beta chains reported below all come from one sample, sequenced in a study of vaccination effects on CD4 cells after COVID-19. The assay was immunoSEQ multiplex PCR, and TCRdb's table has in-frame clones only and misses some. The profile shows about 63,000 clones, over 70% of them singletons. Antigen-specific CD4+ T cells were expanded (with viral peptide pools) by the ViraFEST assay ahead of sequencing. Following culture for around 10 days, CD4+ T cells were isolated. Prior SARS-CoV-2 infection was absent in the vaccine recipients, as shown by negative nucleocapsid antibodies. Their cognate antigens are unknown. Specimen: CD4+ T cells from PBMCs cultured with HCoV-OC43 spike peptides, collected before COVID-19 vaccination. Described subset: HCoV-OC43 spike overlapping peptide pool stimulation. Every receptor here comes from a human donor who received a COVID-19 vaccine.

There are a few counts of this clone. The rearrangement links TRBV24-1 to TRBJ1-4; TRBD1 is a possible D gene (5 bases). Deletions cut 5 bases from V and 11 bases from J, with 8 bases between. The CDR3 is made up of 11 amino acids. Germline CDR1 KGHDR, CDR2 SFDVKD. CDR3: CATSARDKLFF. CDR3 sequence (DNA): TGTGCCACCAGTGCCCGGGACAAACTGTTTTTT.

The chain links TRBV5-1 to TRBJ2-5; possibly TRBD2 for D (5 bases). CDR3 size: 12 residues. Germline V CDR1 and CDR2: SGHRS, YFSETQ. V lost 4 bases, J lost 5 bases, and 9 bases lay in between. The CDR3: CASSRTGETQYF. The CDR3 coding sequence is TGCGCCAGCAGCCGAACGGGGGAGACCCAGTACTTC.

The table lists this clone with a few counts. The chain uses TRBV5-1 and TRBJ2-2, with 7 bases identical to TRBD1. V gave up 4 bases and J gave up 4 bases; unmatched junction bases: 7. The CDR3 extends over 15 amino acids. Looked up from germline, CDR1 is SGHRS and CDR2 is YFSETQ. CDR3 nucleotides: TGCGCCAGCAGCGCCATGACAGGGCTCACCGGGGAGCTGTTTTTT. Translated, it gives CASSAMTGLTGELFF. Full variable domain (outside the CDR3, taken from reference TRBV5-1 and TRBJ2-2): KAGVTQTPRYLIKTRGQQVTLSCSPISGHRSVSWYQQTPGQGLQFLFEYFSETQRNKGNFPGRFSGRQFSNSRSEMNVSTLELGDSALYLCASSAMTGLTGELFFGEGSRLTVL.

This chain connects TRBV30 to TRBJ1-6; 7 bases are shared with TRBD1. J was trimmed by 14 bases and V by 5 bases; bases with no gene match: 15. CDR3 length: 14 residues. Germline V gene lookup returns CDR1 GTSNPN and CDR2 SVGIG (reference sequence). The CDR3 sequence: CAWSGGILGKSLHF. In DNA form, the CDR3 reads TGTGCCTGGTCAGGGGGGATTCTCGGAAAGTCCCTCCACTTT.

There are a few counts of this clone. CDR3 loop: CASSTSGANTGELFF. CDR3 DNA: TGCGCCAGCAGTACTAGCGGGGCAAACACCGGGGAGCTGTTTTTT. The chain joins TRBV5-1 to TRBJ2-2; 10 bases are shared with TRBD2. V lost 5 bases, J lost 2 bases, and 3 bases stayed unmatched. CDR1 is SGHRS, CDR2 YFSETQ, per germline. The CDR3 runs to 15 residues.

The chain uses TRBV28 and TRBJ1-4; D is uncertain. The CDR3 spans 12 residues. The V gene lost 2 bases and the J gene lost 5 bases, with 3 bases spanning the gap. Germline V gives CDR1 MDHEN, CDR2 SYDVKM. The CDR3 DNA reads TGTGCCAGCAGTTTACCGAATGAAAAACTGTTTTTT. This encodes CASSLPNEKLFF.

The CDR3 spells CASSRAATGTDTQYF. CDR3 sequence (DNA): TGCGCCAGCAGTCGAGCCGCAACCGGCACAGATACGCAGTATTTT. V and J are TRBV5-1 and TRBJ2-3; D not certain. This CDR3 is 15 amino acids long. V dropped 5 bases and J dropped 1 base, with 14 bases sitting between them. Germline V gene lookup returns CDR1 SGHRS and CDR2 YFSETQ.

The chain employs TRBV19 and TRBJ1-1; 10 nucleotides agree with TRBD1. This CDR3 comprises 17 residues. J gave up 4 bases and V 4 bases, and 12 bases lay outside the gene matches. Germline values: CDR1 LNHDA, CDR2 SQIVND (reference sequence). The CDR3 loop is CASSNWDRGGRVTEAFF. The CDR3 DNA is TGTGCCAGTAGTAATTGGGACAGGGGCGGTCGGGTCACTGAAGCTTTCTTT.

The DNA of the CDR3 is TGTGCCACCAGTGACTCTAGCGGGGGGTCCTACAATGAGCAGTTCTTC. Translation: CATSDSSGGSYNEQFF. The chain joins TRBV24-1 to TRBJ2-1; TRBD2 agrees at 11 bases. The CDR3 has 16 residues. Germline assignment: CDR1 KGHDR and CDR2 SFDVKD. With 4 bases clipped from V and 1 base from J, the junction kept 2 bases outside the gene matches.

The CDR3 region is CASRPLGGTSTDTQYF. CDR3 bases: TGCGCCAGCAGACCCTTGGGGGGAACTAGCACAGATACGCAGTATTTT. This chain links TRBV5-1 with TRBJ2-3; D is perhaps TRBD2 (6 bases). This CDR3 has 16 amino acids. Trimming stripped 5 bases from V and 0 bases from J, with 16 bases between. Germline-derived CDR1 and CDR2 are SGHRS and YFSETQ.

This clone has only a few counts. CDR3 sequence (DNA): TGTGCCATCACGCGGGACGGGGGCTCTGGAAACACCATATATTTT. Translation gives CAITRDGGSGNTIYF. The chain carries TRBV10-3 and TRBJ1-3, with a possible D match to TRBD1 (5 bases). Germline CDR1 is ENHRY and CDR2 is SYGVKD. V lost 7 bases and J 0 bases, leaving 13 bases between the germline ends. The CDR3 has 15 amino acids.

V usage is TRBV5-1 and J usage is TRBJ1-2; 7 nucleotides line up with TRBD1. With 4 bases clipped from V and 4 bases from J, the junction kept 10 bases outside the gene matches. From germline, CDR1 is SGHRS and CDR2 YFSETQ. This CDR3 has 15 residues. This CDR3 is CASSLDRAELYGYTF. CDR3 DNA: TGCGCCAGCAGCCTTGACAGGGCCGAACTCTATGGCTACACCTTC.

This chain joins TRBV12-3 or TRBV12-4 and TRBJ2-2; D ambiguous. This CDR3 spans 12 amino acids. The V end lost 6 bases, the J end lost 1 base, and 3 bases lay between the germline ends. This CDR3 reads CASRVNTGELFF. Written as DNA, the CDR3 is TGTGCCAGCAGAGTGAACACCGGGGAGCTGTTTTTT.

The V and J genes are TRBV7-9 and TRBJ2-1, with 7 bases matching TRBD2. CDR1 and CDR2 (germline): SEHNR, FQNEAQ (reference sequence). This CDR3 is 15 amino acids long. V lost 5 bases, J lost 4 bases, and 8 bases stayed unmatched. CDR3 DNA sequence: TGTGCCAGCAGCGAGCGGGACTACCCATACAATGAGCAGTTCTTC. Translation: CASSERDYPYNEQFF.